This TCR beta chain was found in a study of cytomegalovirus exposure and HLA in healthy donors. With 7 bases removed from V and 7 bases from J, the gap between germline ends came to 13 bases. Germline V CDR1 and CDR2: MDHEN, SYDVKM. The CDR3 runs to 12 residues. PCR was performed using 60 Vbeta and 13 Jbeta primers. The repertoire was sequenced with immunoSEQ multiplex PCR; TCRdb's copy has only in-frame clones and lacks some. The sample comprises 150,000 to 200,000 clones, about four fifths of which are singletons, and about 1.7% rests with the top ten. Input material: PBMCs. This chain uses TRBV28 with TRBJ1-2, with D tentatively TRBD1 (5 bases). This TCR was sampled from a woman younger than 35 in good health and CMV-seronegative. Here the CDR3 reads CASTLGRGGYTF. The CDR3 nucleotides read TGTGCCAGCACTCTGGGGCGCGGTGGCTACACCTTC.